This is a list of T cell receptor beta chains from one sample in a study of shared clonotypes between healthy human individuals. TCRdb keeps only in-frame clones here, not all; method: immunoSEQ multiplex PCR. Here the sample spans about 980,000 clones, more than 75% being singletons. Material: memory CD4+ T cells sorted from blood. Receptors were obtained from a man aged 18 to 30 in good health. CDR3s include the opening cysteine and the closing phenylalanine or tryptophan. Fields, in order: V gene, J gene, D gene, clone size, CDR3 length, CDR3 protein, CDR3 DNA. A D gene is named only where the DNA matches it firmly. Some rows mark clone size as missing; the rest say once, few, many or name a class of expanded clone.

V: TRBV6-1; J: TRBJ1-2; D: NA; size: NA; length: 15; CDR3: CASSPRQQANYGYTF; DNA: TGTGCCAGCAGTCCCCGGCAACAGGCGAACTATGGCTACACCTTC
V: TRBV10-2; J: TRBJ2-3; D: NA; size: NA; length: 11; CDR3: CASGGPDTQYF; DNA: TGCGCCAGCGGGGGTCCAGATACGCAGTATTTT
V: TRBV7-9; J: TRBJ2-5; D: NA; size: NA; length: 15; CDR3: CASSFNRAKGETQYF; DNA: TGTGCCAGCAGCTTTAACAGGGCAAAAGGAGAGACCCAGTACTTC
V: TRBV28; J: TRBJ2-7; D: TRBD1; size: NA; length: 13; CDR3: CASSRQGAYEQYF; DNA: TGTGCCAGCAGTCGACAGGGGGCCTACGAGCAGTACTTC
V: TRBV29-1; J: TRBJ1-3; D: NA; size: once; length: 12; CDR3: CSVVGAGNTIYF; DNA: TGCAGCGTTGTAGGGGCCGGAAACACCATATATTTT
V: TRBV14; J: TRBJ2-5; D: NA; size: once; length: 11; CDR3: CASSQRGTQYF; DNA: TGTGCCAGCAGCCAACGGGGGACCCAGTACTTC
V: TRBV29-1; J: TRBJ1-3; D: TRBD1; size: once; length: 17; CDR3: CSALEWGRQGAGNTIYF; DNA: TGCAGCGCATTGGAATGGGGGAGACAGGGGGCTGGAAACACCATATATTTT
V: TRBV5-6; J: TRBJ2-5; D: TRBD2; size: few; length: 15; CDR3: CASSTKGAGEETQYF; DNA: TGTGCCAGCAGCACCAAGGGTGCGGGAGAAGAGACCCAGTACTTC
V: TRBV7-9; J: TRBJ1-3; D: NA; size: NA; length: 13; CDR3: CASSSTSGNTIYF; DNA: TGTGCCAGCAGCTCGACATCTGGAAACACCATATATTTT
V: TRBV18; J: TRBJ2-7; D: NA; size: NA; length: 15; CDR3: CASSPSGGGGYEQYF; DNA: TGTGCCAGCTCACCATCGGGGGGCGGCGGATACGAGCAGTACTTC
V: TRBV18; J: TRBJ1-4; D: NA; size: NA; length: 16; CDR3: CASSPRVESTNEKLFF; DNA: TGTGCCAGCTCACCACGGGTGGAGTCAACTAATGAAAAACTGTTTTTT
V: TRBV15; J: TRBJ1-6; D: NA; size: few; length: 16; CDR3: CATSRGGRSYNSPLHF; DNA: TGTGCCACCAGCAGAGGGGGAAGGTCCTATAATTCACCCCTCCACTTT
V: TRBV6-5; J: TRBJ1-2; D: NA; size: NA; length: 14; CDR3: CASSPRDTNYGYTF; DNA: TGTGCCAGCAGTCCTCGGGACACTAACTATGGCTACACCTTC
V: TRBV2; J: TRBJ2-3; D: NA; size: NA; length: 14; CDR3: CASSAWVNTDTQYF; DNA: TGTGCCAGCAGTGCTTGGGTAAACACAGATACGCAGTATTTT
V: TRBV5-5; J: TRBJ2-7; D: NA; size: NA; length: 15; CDR3: CASSYGPPPSYEQYF; DNA: TGTGCCAGCAGTTATGGACCCCCCCCGAGCTACGAGCAGTACTTC
V: TRBV11-2; J: TRBJ1-4; D: TRBD1; size: NA; length: 13; CDR3: CASSGQGAGKLFF; DNA: TGTGCCAGCAGCGGACAGGGGGCGGGAAAACTGTTTTTT
V: TRBV7-9; J: TRBJ1-2; D: NA; size: few; length: 15; CDR3: CASSSAEATNYGYTF; DNA: TGTGCCAGCAGCTCCGCGGAGGCGACTAACTATGGCTACACCTTC
V: TRBV6-5; J: TRBJ1-1; D: TRBD1; size: NA; length: 12; CDR3: CASSDLTGVAFF; DNA: TGTGCCAGCAGCGACTTGACAGGGGTGGCTTTCTTT
V: TRBV2; J: TRBJ2-1; D: TRBD2; size: NA; length: 14; CDR3: CASKASGMLDEQFF; DNA: TGTGCCAGCAAGGCCAGCGGGATGTTGGATGAGCAGTTCTTC
V: TRBV29-1; J: TRBJ2-3; D: TRBD1; size: NA; length: 17; CDR3: CSVAPTGTGYSTDTQYF; DNA: TGCAGCGTGGCCCCTACCGGGACAGGGTATAGTACAGATACGCAGTATTTT
V: TRBV25-1; J: TRBJ1-6; D: NA; size: NA; length: 13; CDR3: CASSELGNSPLHF; DNA: TGTGCCAGCAGTGAATTGGGGAATTCACCCCTCCACTTT
V: TRBV6-1; J: TRBJ1-4; D: TRBD1; size: NA; length: 14; CDR3: CASRVGTANEKLFF; DNA: TGTGCCAGCAGGGTAGGGACAGCTAATGAAAAACTGTTTTTT
V: TRBV11-3; J: TRBJ2-1; D: TRBD2; size: NA; length: 15; CDR3: CASSPGGAGGDEQFF; DNA: TGTGCCAGCAGCCCAGGCGGAGCGGGAGGAGATGAGCAGTTCTTC
V: TRBV21-1; J: TRBJ1-5; D: NA; size: NA; length: 16; CDR3: CASSKRDRGLNQPQHF; DNA: TGTGCCAGCAGCAAGAGAGACAGGGGCCTCAATCAGCCCCAGCATTTT
V: TRBV30; J: TRBJ1-6; D: NA; size: NA; length: 13; CDR3: CAWSDNGNSPLHF; DNA: TGTGCCTGGAGTGACAATGGAAATTCACCCCTCCACTTT
V: TRBV28; J: TRBJ1-1; D: NA; size: NA; length: 15; CDR3: CASRPWGGENTEAFF; DNA: TGTGCCAGCAGGCCGTGGGGAGGGGAGAACACTGAAGCTTTCTTT
V: TRBV7-9; J: TRBJ1-4; D: TRBD1; size: few; length: 13; CDR3: CASSLDTGGKLFF; DNA: TGTGCCAGCAGCTTAGATACAGGGGGAAAACTGTTTTTT
V: TRBV30; J: TRBJ1-1; D: TRBD1; size: once; length: 13; CDR3: CAGFRGGNTEAFF; DNA: TGTGCCGGATTCAGGGGGGGGAACACTGAAGCTTTCTTT
V: TRBV5-6; J: TRBJ2-7; D: TRBD2; size: NA; length: 15; CDR3: CASSLRLAGSYEQYF; DNA: TGTGCCAGCAGCTTGAGGCTAGCGGGGTCCTACGAGCAGTACTTC
V: TRBV5-1; J: TRBJ2-3; D: NA; size: once; length: 11; CDR3: CASTGQYTQYF; DNA: TGCGCCAGCACCGGACAGTATACGCAGTATTTT
V: TRBV7-6; J: TRBJ1-4; D: NA; size: NA; length: 15; CDR3: CASSAQASTNEKLFF; DNA: TGTGCCAGCAGCGCGCAGGCTTCAACTAATGAAAAACTGTTTTTT
V: TRBV19; J: TRBJ1-4; D: NA; size: NA; length: 15; CDR3: CASSIAGSANEKLFF; DNA: TGTGCCAGTAGTATAGCAGGGTCGGCGAATGAAAAACTGTTTTTT
V: TRBV5-1; J: TRBJ1-3; D: NA; size: NA; length: 13; CDR3: CASSQGSGNTIYF; DNA: TGCGCCAGCTCCCAAGGGAGTGGAAACACCATATATTTT
V: TRBV19; J: TRBJ2-2; D: NA; size: NA; length: 17; CDR3: CASSIKGGAPNTGELFF; DNA: TGTGCCAGTAGTATAAAGGGGGGGGCCCCCAACACCGGGGAGCTGTTTTTT
V: TRBV5-1; J: TRBJ2-5; D: TRBD2; size: NA; length: 16; CDR3: CASRLAGGRYQETQYF; DNA: TGCGCCAGTAGACTAGCGGGGGGCCGGTACCAAGAGACCCAGTACTTC
V: TRBV6-1; J: TRBJ2-2; D: TRBD1; size: NA; length: 16; CDR3: CASSDLRGRSTGELFF; DNA: TGTGCCAGCAGTGATTTAAGGGGGCGATCCACCGGGGAGCTGTTTTTT
V: TRBV6-5; J: TRBJ2-1; D: NA; size: NA; length: 15; CDR3: CASSYSSGGYNEQFF; DNA: TGTGCCAGCAGTTACTCGAGTGGGGGATACAATGAGCAGTTCTTC
V: TRBV10-3; J: TRBJ1-2; D: TRBD1; size: NA; length: 16; CDR3: CAISGGTAVGGDGYTF; DNA: TGTGCCATCAGTGGTGGGACAGCAGTAGGGGGAGATGGCTACACCTTC
V: TRBV5-1; J: TRBJ1-2; D: NA; size: few; length: 14; CDR3: CASSLDPGNYGYTF; DNA: TGCGCCAGCAGCTTGGATCCGGGGAACTATGGCTACACCTTC
V: TRBV5-6; J: TRBJ1-1; D: TRBD1; size: NA; length: 15; CDR3: CASSLVGRGRTEAFF; DNA: TGTGCCAGCAGCTTGGTCGGCAGGGGGAGGACTGAAGCTTTCTTT
V: TRBV18; J: TRBJ2-3; D: TRBD2; size: NA; length: 18; CDR3: CASSPSGPSGTGRLTQYF; DNA: TGTGCCAGCTCACCATCCGGCCCTAGCGGGACCGGGAGGCTTACGCAGTATTTT
V: TRBV6-5; J: TRBJ1-2; D: NA; size: NA; length: 14; CDR3: CASSYRDTGYGYTF; DNA: TGTGCCAGCAGTTACCGTGACACGGGCTATGGCTACACCTTC
V: TRBV4-2; J: TRBJ2-3; D: TRBD2; size: NA; length: 17; CDR3: CASSQDLAGGSTDTQYF; DNA: TGTGCCAGCAGCCAAGATCTCGCGGGGGGAAGCACAGATACGCAGTATTTT
V: TRBV7-2; J: TRBJ2-3; D: NA; size: NA; length: 13; CDR3: CASSLAYTDTQYF; DNA: TGTGCCAGCAGCTTAGCTTACACAGATACGCAGTATTTT
V: TRBV4-3; J: TRBJ1-5; D: NA; size: NA; length: 17; CDR3: CASSEEMAAYSNQPQHF; DNA: TGCGCCAGCAGCGAAGAAATGGCCGCTTATAGCAATCAGCCCCAGCATTTT
V: TRBV5-1; J: TRBJ1-1; D: NA; size: NA; length: 15; CDR3: CASSLGSGFNTEAFF; DNA: TGCGCCAGCAGCTTGGGGTCGGGATTTAACACTGAAGCTTTCTTT
V: TRBV10-3; J: TRBJ1-1; D: NA; size: NA; length: 16; CDR3: CAISESNLIMNTEAFF; DNA: TGTGCCATCAGTGAGTCGAACCTTATCATGAACACTGAAGCTTTCTTT
V: TRBV11-2; J: TRBJ2-3; D: NA; size: NA; length: 15; CDR3: CASSPTGQSTDTQYF; DNA: TGTGCCAGCAGCCCCACGGGGCAGAGCACAGATACGCAGTATTTT
V: TRBV4-1; J: TRBJ2-3; D: TRBD2; size: few; length: 19; CDR3: CASSQDFSGRASSPDTQYF; DNA: TGCGCCAGCAGCCAAGATTTTAGCGGGAGGGCTTCAAGTCCAGATACGCAGTATTTT
V: TRBV2; J: TRBJ2-1; D: TRBD2; size: NA; length: 15; CDR3: CASSERTSGSNEQFF; DNA: TGTGCCAGCAGTGAAAGGACTAGCGGGAGCAATGAGCAGTTCTTC
V: TRBV2; J: TRBJ1-6; D: NA; size: few; length: 12; CDR3: CASEGSNSPLHF; DNA: TGTGCCAGCGAGGGAAGTAATTCACCCCTCCACTTT
V: TRBV30; J: TRBJ2-3; D: NA; size: NA; length: 16; CDR3: CAWSLESGPRTDTQYF; DNA: TGTGCCTGGAGTCTTGAATCTGGTCCAAGAACGGATACGCAGTATTTT